A single sample is the source of the 12 T cell receptor beta chains below, sequenced in a study of shared clonotypes between healthy human individuals. TCRdb's table, derived via immunoSEQ multiplex PCR, lists solely in-frame clones and lacks some. The sample records roughly 2,500,000 clones, under 95% being singletons. Material for sequencing was naive CD4+ T cells from PBMCs. Specified subset: CD45RA+ positively selected. The receptors were gathered from a man between 18 and 35 years old in good health. Some clones in this sample may be carry-over from other donors' samples.

V is TRBV7-2 and J is TRBJ2-2, with 8 bases aligning to TRBD2. The germline V gene encodes CDR1 SGHTA and CDR2 FQGNSA. The J segment lost 5 bases and the V segment lost 5 bases, leaving 7 bases of the junction unmatched. This CDR3 has 15 amino acids. The DNA of the CDR3 is TGTGCCAGCAGCCCCTGGACTAGCCGGACCGGGGAGCTGTTTTTT. Encoded protein: CASSPWTSRTGELFF.

V usage is TRBV2 and J usage is TRBJ1-2; D gene uncertain. Germline CDR1 SNHLY, CDR2 FYNNEI. The CDR3 covers 10 residues. V was trimmed by 6 bases and J by 11 bases, leaving 10 bases between them. CDR3 loop: CASSDSRYTF. CDR3 bases: TGTGCCAGCAGCGACTCAAGGTACACCTTC.

The CDR3 DNA sequence: TGCGCCAGCAGCCGGGGGGAACTCCCTTCCTACGAGCAGTACTTC. It codes for CASSRGELPSYEQYF. The chain recombines TRBV5-1 with TRBJ2-7, with 7 bases fitting TRBD2. The CDR3 sequence is 15 residues long. Trimming at V came to 4 bases and at J to 1 base, leaving 8 bases not matched to a gene. Germline assignment: CDR1 SGHRS and CDR2 YFSETQ.

The rearrangement uses TRBV7-8 and TRBJ1-3; D is unclear. CDR3 length: 14 amino acids. Looked up from germline, CDR1 is SGHVS and CDR2 is FQNEAQ. The V end lost 3 bases, the J end lost 6 bases, and 12 bases lay between the germline ends. The CDR3 loop reads CASSFIGFENTIYF. CDR3 in DNA: TGTGCCAGCAGCTTTATCGGTTTCGAAAACACCATATATTTT. Using reference TRBV7-8 and TRBJ1-3 for the parts outside the CDR3, the full variable domain is GAGVSQSPRYKVAKRGQDVALRCDPISGHVSLFWYQQALGQGPEFLTYFQNEAQLDKSGLPSDRFFAERPEGSVSTLKIQRTQQEDSAVYLCASSFIGFENTIYFGEGSWLTVV.

The rearrangement joins TRBV7-9 to TRBJ1-2, with 10 bases aligning to TRBD1. CDR3 size: 13 residues. Germline loops: CDR1 SEHNR, CDR2 FQNEAQ (reference sequence). Losses at the gene ends were 5 bases for V and 14 bases for J; bases not matched to a gene: 11. In DNA, the CDR3 is TGTGCCAGCAGCGGAGGACAGGGGGGCCCTAGGACCTTC. Translated: CASSGGQGGPRTF. The full variable domain, its missing parts supplied by reference TRBV7-9 and TRBJ1-2, is DTGVSQNPRHKITKRGQNVTFRCDPISEHNRLYWYRQTLGQGPEFLTYFQNEAQLEKSRLLSDRFSAERPKGSFSTLEIQRTEQGDSAMYLCASSGGQGGPRTFGSGTRLTVV.

The rearrangement links TRBV4-3 to TRBJ2-3; maybe TRBD2 (6 bases). V was trimmed by 0 bases and J by 4 bases, leaving 11 bases between them. The germline CDR1 and CDR2 sequences are LGHNA and YSLEER. The CDR3 totals 15 residues. Here the CDR3 DNA reads TGCGCCAGCAGCCAAGAGCGGGAACGCGCAGATACGCAGTATTTT. It yields the protein CASSQERERADTQYF.

The chain recombines TRBV27 with TRBJ2-1; 9 bases are a match to TRBD2. CDR3 length: 14 amino acids. Germline loops: CDR1 MNHEY, CDR2 SMNVEV (reference sequence). J lost 10 bases, V lost 6 bases, and 10 bases had no gene match. The CDR3 nucleotides are TGTGCCAGCAGCCGACTAGCGGACGTTAAGGAGCAGTTCTTC. It is translated as CASSRLADVKEQFF.

Worth noting for this clone: This CDR3 is also generated by other DNA sequences in the sample. CDR3: CASSLQGVNTGELFF. The CDR3, as DNA: TGCGCCAGCAGCTTGCAAGGGGTGAACACCGGGGAGCTGTTTTTT. The chain couples TRBV5-1 to TRBJ2-2; TRBD1 might be the D (5 bases). V was pared by 1 base and J by 1 base, with 8 bases between. The CDR3 length is 15 residues. The germline V gene has CDR1 SGHRS and CDR2 YFSETQ. Complete variable domain (other parts from reference TRBV5-1 and TRBJ2-2): KAGVTQTPRYLIKTRGQQVTLSCSPISGHRSVSWYQQTPGQGLQFLFEYFSETQRNKGNFPGRFSGRQFSNSRSEMNVSTLELGDSALYLCASSLQGVNTGELFFGEGSRLTVL.

The genes are TRBV7-7 and TRBJ2-3, with D possibly TRBD1 on 5 matching bases. CDR1 is SSHAT, CDR2 FNYEAQ, per germline (reference sequence). The V end lost 2 bases, the J end lost 5 bases, and 23 bases lay between the germline ends. The CDR3 loop spans 18 amino acids. The CDR3 DNA follows: TGTGCCAGCAGCTTAAGGGTCCGGACACGCGCGCAGAAAGATACGCAGTATTTT. Encoded protein: CASSLRVRTRAQKDTQYF.

This clone appeared once. The genes are TRBV6-1 and TRBJ1-2; D perhaps matches TRBD1 (5 bases). This CDR3 comprises 12 residues. Germline CDR1 is MNHNS and CDR2 is SASEGT. The ends were cut back, 3 bases at V and 8 bases at J, with 10 bases in the middle. Here the CDR3 DNA reads TGTGCCAGCAGTGATGGATGGGGCGGCTACACCTTC. It is translated as CASSDGWGGYTF.

This clone has only one observation. This rearrangement joins TRBV6-5 to TRBJ1-4; D call uncertain. The V end lost 6 bases, the J end lost 10 bases, and 18 bases lay between the germline ends. The CDR3 consists of 14 residues. Germline V gene lookup returns CDR1 MNHEY and CDR2 SVGAGI. The CDR3 spells CASSLTGVVRKLFF. The CDR3, as DNA: TGTGCCAGCAGCTTGACTGGGGTTGTCAGAAAACTGTTTTTT.

The chain joins TRBV11-2 to TRBJ1-5; unclear D gene. The CDR3 totals 13 residues. Per germline, CDR1 SGHAT and CDR2 FQNNGV. V gave up 4 bases and J gave up 6 bases, with 10 bases separating them. DNA for the CDR3: TGTGCCAGCAGCTACGAAGGGCGTCAGCCCCAGCATTTT. Protein: CASSYEGRQPQHF.